This paragraph reports one TCR beta chain. Its target is unknown. The sample originates from a study of OX40 agonist ivuxolimab in advanced cancers. Study details: Checkpoint inhibitors had been given previously to under 50% of patients. General study points: CD4+ T cells averaged fewer expanded clones than CD8+ T cells.

Profiling relied on immunoSEQ multiplex PCR, and the TCRdb table lists in-frame clones only, not all of them. The sample records 75,000 to 80,000 clones, just under 85% being singletons. Germline CDR1 is SGHNT and CDR2 is YENEEA. J lost 10 bases, V lost 3 bases, and 9 bases had no gene match. The CDR3 is made up of 14 amino acids. Samples were taken at baseline and on day 1 of cycles 4 and 7. The receptor's source is an adult with an advanced solid tumor such as melanoma, head and neck, liver or kidney cancer. The sample in question was CD4+ or CD8+ T cells sorted from blood, obtained in a trial of the OX40 agonist ivuxolimab. The chain has TRBV11-3 and TRBJ2-1; 7 nucleotides line up with TRBD1. In nucleotides, the CDR3 is TGTGCCAGCAGCTTCGGACAGGCATCCCCCGAGCAGTTCTTC. It specifies CASSFGQASPEQFF.